In its sample, the clone carrying this TCR beta chain was seen a few times. How the authors handled the data: The authors estimated nucleated cell counts from reference gene primer amplification. The repertoire was sequenced with immunoSEQ multiplex PCR; TCRdb's copy has only in-frame clones and lacks some. V, J and clone size are taken as reported in that table, and D and trimming were inferred from the DNA itself. The sample carries around 120,000 clones, around 87% recorded once. This CDR3 comprises 15 residues. V lost 1 base to trimming and J lost 3 bases, with 12 bases between them. CDR1 is LNHNV and CDR2 is YYDKDF in the germline V gene (reference sequence). The data stem from a study of blood T cell repertoires in COVID-19. Looking at the study overall: Both acute and convalescent COVID-19 samples were obtained from the United States, Italy and Spain. PBMCs, B-cell-depleted T cells, or T cells provided the cDNA or gDNA that made up the material.

This chain connects TRBV15 to TRBJ1-2, with a tentative D call TRBD1 (6 bases). The clonotype was recovered from a woman in her sixties or seventies with acute or convalescent COVID-19. The specimen was peripheral blood. DNA of the CDR3: TGTGCCACCAGCAGAGGGGAGGGGGGGGACTATGGCTACACCTTC. Its translation is CATSRGEGGDYGYTF.